This note documents a single TCR beta chain sequence. No antigen is known for it. With 0 bases clipped from V and 9 bases from J, the junction kept 11 bases outside the gene matches. CDR1 is SGHRS, CDR2 YFSETQ, per germline. The CDR3 covers 17 residues. These data originate in a study of T cell responses to AZD1222 COVID-19 vaccine. Profiling relied on immunoSEQ multiplex PCR, and the TCRdb table lists in-frame clones only, not all of them. Among 75,000 to 90,000 clones, roughly nine tenths were seen once, and the ten largest hold roughly 4.7%. Study results and limitations: The sample set comprised mostly white British donors with more females, and clonal diversity was possibly underestimated. Repertoire sampling happened only post peak T cell response.

Pooling covered second doses at about 4 or about 12 weeks. The sequence was collected from an adult who received the AZD1222 COVID-19 vaccine. The sequences come from peripheral blood, collected 28 days after the second AZD1222 dose. The chain carries TRBV5-1 and TRBJ2-7, with 14 bases aligning to TRBD2. This CDR3 is CASSLASAGLAGDGQYF. The DNA for the CDR3 is TGCGCCAGCAGCTTGGCCTCGGCGGGACTAGCGGGAGATGGGCAGTACTTC.